This passage covers 16 T cell receptor beta chains from one sample sequenced in a study of blood T cell repertoires in COVID-19. Assay used: immunoSEQ multiplex PCR; TCRdb lists only in-frame clones, some missing. The top ten clones hold over 8.5% of a sample with over 250,000 clones, about 83% of them seen once. Sequenced: peripheral blood. These TCRs come from a woman aged 45-65 years who had recovered from COVID-19.

This chain links TRBV5-1 with TRBJ2-7, with 10 positions matching TRBD2. From germline, CDR1 is SGHRS and CDR2 YFSETQ. V gave up 1 base and J gave up 8 bases; unmatched junction bases: 12. CDR3 length equals 16 residues. CDR3 loop: CASSLTSGDYSLQQYF. CDR3 nucleotide sequence: TGCGCCAGCAGCTTGACTAGCGGGGATTATAGCTTGCAGCAGTACTTC.

The chain links TRBV19 to TRBJ2-1; TRBD2 matches 7 bases. The V and J ends lost 3 bases and 0 bases, in that order; junction bases with no gene match: 2. CDR1 is LNHDA, CDR2 SQIVND, per germline (reference sequence). The CDR3 consists of 15 residues. CDR3 sequence: CASSMSGGSYNEQFF. CDR3 nucleotides: TGTGCCAGTAGTATGTCGGGGGGCTCCTACAATGAGCAGTTCTTC.

The V and J genes are TRBV7-2 and TRBJ2-5; 10 nucleotides agree with TRBD2. The CDR3 length is 15 residues. Per the germline V gene, CDR1 is SGHTA and CDR2 is FQGNSA. Trimming took 1 base from V and 6 from J; bases not matched to a gene: 5. CDR3 coding DNA: TGTGCCAGCAGCTTAGAGGCTAGCGGGAGAAAGACCCAGTACTTC. This sequence encodes CASSLEASGRKTQYF.

The chain has TRBV13 and TRBJ2-5, with 9 bases that match TRBD1. This CDR3 comprises 15 residues. Germline CDR1 and CDR2: PRHDT and FYEKMQ (reference sequence). Trimming removed 5 bases from V and 5 bases from J; junction bases left unmatched: 9. CDR3 in DNA: TGTGCCAGCAGCCGAAGGGACAGGGTGTACGAGACCCAGTACTTC. Residues: CASSRRDRVYETQYF.

The chain links TRBV6-6 to TRBJ2-7; TRBD1 agrees at 10 bases. V shed 6 bases and J 5 bases; nucleotides not matched to a gene: 7. The CDR3 spans 14 residues. Germline loops: CDR1 MNHNY, CDR2 SVGAGI (reference sequence). DNA for the CDR3: TGTGCCAGCAGCCGACAGGGGGCTATAAACGAGCAGTACTTC. Translating it yields CASSRQGAINEQYF.

V and J are TRBV7-2 and TRBJ1-5, with a possible D match to TRBD1 (5 bases). From germline, CDR1 is SGHTA and CDR2 FQGNSA. With 8 bases removed from V and 2 bases from J, the gap between germline ends came to 13 bases. CDR3 size: 14 residues. For the CDR3, the DNA is TGTGCCAGCGCGCCCGGGGGGGGCAATCAGCCCCAGCATTTT. It encodes CASAPGGGNQPQHF. Together with reference TRBV7-2 and TRBJ1-5, the CDR3 gives the full variable domain: GAGVSQSPSNKVTEKGKDVELRCDPISGHTALYWYRQSLGQGLEFLIYFQGNSAPDKSGLPSDRFSAERTGGSVSTLTIQRTQQEDSAVYLCASAPGGGNQPQHFGDGTRLSIL.

The chain couples TRBV5-5 to TRBJ1-3; tentative D call: TRBD1 (5 bases). Deletions cut 3 bases from V and 0 bases from J, with 10 bases between. This CDR3 contains 15 residues. Per germline, CDR1 SGHKS and CDR2 YYEKEE (reference sequence). The CDR3, as DNA: TGTGCCAGCAGCTGGGCAGGGAACTCTGGAAACACCATATATTTT. It codes for CASSWAGNSGNTIYF.

V gene TRBV14 combines with J gene TRBJ2-7; 10 nucleotides agree with TRBD1. CDR3 length: 14 residues. Germline values: CDR1 SGHDN, CDR2 FVKESK. The V segment lost 3 bases and the J segment 4 bases; nucleotides outside the gene matches: 3. This CDR3 reads CASSHGQGEYEQYF. DNA of the CDR3: TGTGCCAGCAGCCATGGACAGGGGGAGTACGAGCAGTACTTC. The full variable domain, in which reference TRBV14 and TRBJ2-7 provide the parts outside the CDR3, is EAGVTQFPSHSVIEKGQTVTLRCDPISGHDNLYWYRRVMGKEIKFLLHFVKESKQDESGMPNNRFLAERTGGTYSTLKVQPAELEDSGVYFCASSHGQGEYEQYFGPGTRLTVT.

J is TRBJ2-7 and V is TRBV19; 9 positions agree with TRBD1. After removal of 3 bases from V and 2 bases from J, the junction contained 5 bases not matched to a gene. The germline CDR1 and CDR2 sequences are LNHDA and SQIVND (reference sequence). The CDR3 has 15 amino acids. CDR3 coding DNA: TGTGCCAGTAGTATGGGACAGGGTCACCCCTACGAGCAGTACTTC. Its protein is CASSMGQGHPYEQYF.

This chain connects TRBV29-1 to TRBJ2-2; perhaps TRBD2 as D (6 bases). CDR3 length: 15 amino acids. The germline V gene has CDR1 SQVTM and CDR2 ANQGSEA. The ends were cut back, 2 bases at V and 1 base at J, with 11 bases in the middle. The CDR3 spells CSVEFLGGNTGELFF. CDR3 nucleotides: TGCAGCGTTGAATTTCTGGGAGGGAACACCGGGGAGCTGTTTTTT.

The J gene is TRBJ2-7, the V gene TRBV9; 9 bases line up with TRBD1. Germline values: CDR1 SGDLS, CDR2 YYNGEE. With V trimmed by 3 bases and J by 7 bases, 8 bases remained unmatched. The length of the CDR3 is 14 residues. Here the CDR3 reads CASSAQTGGREQYF. In DNA form, the CDR3 reads TGTGCCAGCAGCGCCCAGACAGGGGGTAGGGAGCAGTACTTC.

The chain links TRBV28 to TRBJ2-5; D is ambiguous. V was trimmed by 6 bases and J by 5 bases, leaving 10 bases between them. Germline CDR1 reads MDHEN; CDR2 reads SYDVKM. The CDR3 covers 12 residues. The chain's CDR3 is CASRRFGETQYF. The CDR3, as DNA: TGTGCCAGCAGGAGGTTTGGCGAGACCCAGTACTTC. Based on the CDR3 plus reference TRBV28 and TRBJ2-5, the full variable domain is DVKVTQSSRYLVKRTGEKVFLECVQDMDHENMFWYRQDPGLGLRLIYFSYDVKMKEKGDIPEGYSVSREKKERFSLILESASTNQTSMYLCASRRFGETQYFGPGTRLLVL.

This clone was counted between two and nine times. The chain links TRBV18 to TRBJ1-1, with a tentative D call TRBD1 (5 bases). V was pared by 4 bases and J by 6 bases, with 9 bases between. Germline CDR1 and CDR2: KGHSH and LQKENI. The CDR3 length is 12 residues. Written as DNA, the CDR3 is TGTGCCAGCTCACGAGACAGAGCTGAAGCTTTCTTT. Its protein product is CASSRDRAEAFF.

The rearrangement uses TRBV27 and TRBJ2-1, with TRBD2 matching 14 bases. Trimming cost V 0 bases and J 9 bases; bases outside gene matches: 4. CDR1 is MNHEY, CDR2 SMNVEV, per germline (reference sequence). The CDR3 extends over 16 amino acids. The CDR3 here is CASSLSRLAGGGEQFF. Written as DNA, the CDR3 is TGTGCCAGCAGTTTATCGCGACTAGCGGGGGGGGGTGAGCAGTTCTTC.

The rearrangement links TRBV2 to TRBJ2-2; D may be TRBD2 (5 bases). The CDR3 runs to 15 residues. Germline V CDR1 and CDR2: SNHLY, FYNNEI. V was pared by 1 base and J by 7 bases, with 13 bases between. The DNA of the CDR3 is TGTGCCAGCAGTGAAGGGGGAGTAATGGACGGGGAGCTGTTTTTT. It is translated as CASSEGGVMDGELFF.

The rearrangement uses TRBV5-4 and TRBJ2-6; D is unresolved. The V end was cut by 0 bases, the J end by 0 bases, with 10 bases between. The CDR3 extends over 17 amino acids. The V gene's germline CDR1 is SGHNT and CDR2 YYREEE (reference sequence). The CDR3 region is CASSLVGGRSGANVLTF. CDR3 DNA sequence: TGTGCCAGCAGCTTGGTAGGCGGCCGCTCTGGGGCCAACGTCCTGACTTTC.